These 21 T cell receptor beta chains originate from one sample sequenced in a study of T cell responses to AZD1222 COVID-19 vaccine. Measured with immunoSEQ multiplex PCR; TCRdb has only the in-frame clones, and not every one. This sample has about 60,000 clones; around nine tenths occur once, and the top ten carry approximately 6.3%. The sample was peripheral blood, taken 28 days after the second dose of the MenACWY control vaccine. The receptors were gathered from an adult who received the MenACWY meningococcal vaccine as a control.

V gene TRBV15 combines with J gene TRBJ1-5; 7 positions match TRBD1. The ends lost 5 bases at V and 4 bases at J; junction bases unmatched: 17. Germline CDR1 reads LNHNV; CDR2 reads YYDKDF (reference sequence). The CDR3 is 18 amino acids. CDR3 DNA: TGTGCCACCAGCCCGGGACATCCAAAAAAGGGGGCTAATCAGCCCCAGCATTTT. This codes for CATSPGHPKKGANQPQHF.

As concerns this clone: The sample holds other DNA sequences that translate to the same CDR3. J is TRBJ2-5 and V is TRBV27; D unresolved. V was clipped by 4 bases and J by 2 bases, with 2 bases between them. Per the germline V gene, CDR1 is MNHEY and CDR2 is SMNVEV (reference sequence). The CDR3 has 11 amino acids. CDR3 sequence reads: CASSSQETQYF. The CDR3 nucleotides are TGTGCCAGCAGTTCGCAAGAGACCCAGTACTTC.

The chain employs TRBV28 and TRBJ2-7; D not resolved. This CDR3 is built from 14 residues. Looked up from germline, CDR1 is MDHEN and CDR2 is SYDVKM. Trimming removed 3 bases at V and 3 bases at J, with 12 bases between. CDR3 loop: CASSFGEAVYEQYF. The DNA of the CDR3 is TGTGCCAGCAGTTTTGGCGAGGCTGTCTACGAGCAGTACTTC.

The rearrangement uses TRBV6-5 and TRBJ2-7; D may be TRBD1 (8 bases). The CDR3 runs to 13 residues. Germline assignment: CDR1 MNHEY and CDR2 SVGAGI. The V and J ends lost 5 bases and 6 bases respectively, with 14 bases between them. In DNA form, the CDR3 reads TGTGCCAGCAGTACAGGGGGGGTGACCGAGCAGTACTTC. Translating it yields CASSTGGVTEQYF.

The chain combines TRBV2 with TRBJ2-5; 10 nucleotides agree with TRBD2. CDR1 and CDR2 (germline): SNHLY, FYNNEI. V shed 2 bases and J 6 bases; nucleotides not matched to a gene: 6. The CDR3 contains 15 residues. Here the CDR3 DNA reads TGTGCCAGCAGTGAACTAGCGGGGGACGCTAAGACCCAGTACTTC. The encoded protein is CASSELAGDAKTQYF. Looking up the rest from reference TRBV2 and TRBJ2-5 gives the full variable domain: EPEVTQTPSHQVTQMGQEVILRCVPISNHLYFYWYRQILGQKVEFLVSFYNNEISEKSEIFDDQFSVERPDGSNFTLKIRSTKLEDSAMYFCASSELAGDAKTQYFGPGTRLLVL.

The chain combines TRBV29-1 with TRBJ1-2; D gene uncertain. V was pared by 4 bases and J by 5 bases, with 11 bases between. Germline-derived CDR1 and CDR2 are SQVTM and ANQGSEA. The CDR3 consists of 12 residues. The CDR3 coding sequence is TGCAGCGTTGTATCGGATGATTATGGCTACACCTTC. It yields the protein CSVVSDDYGYTF. The entire variable domain, with the rest obtained from reference TRBV29-1 and TRBJ1-2, is as follows: SAVISQKPSRDICQRGTSLTIQCQVDSQVTMMFWYRQQPGQSLTLIATANQGSEATYESGFVIDKFPISRPNLTFSTLTVSNMSPEDSSIYLCSVVSDDYGYTFGSGTRLTVV.

The chain recombines TRBV11-2 with TRBJ1-1; D may be TRBD1 (5 bases). The CDR3 contains 14 residues. The germline V gene has CDR1 SGHAT and CDR2 FQNNGV. The V end was cut by 4 bases, the J end by 4 bases, with 13 bases between. The CDR3 DNA is TGTGCCAGCAGCTCGGGACGGGGGAGCACTGAAGCTTTCTTT. Encoded protein: CASSSGRGSTEAFF. The whole variable domain, remainder taken from reference TRBV11-2 and TRBJ1-1, is EAGVAQSPRYKIIEKRQSVAFWCNPISGHATLYWYQQILGQGPKLLIQFQNNGVVDDSQLPKDRFSAERLKGVDSTLKIQPAKLEDSAVYLCASSSGRGSTEAFFGQGTRLTVV.

The rearrangement links TRBV9 to TRBJ1-4; D possibly corresponds to TRBD1 (6 bases). CDR3 length: 13 residues. The V gene's germline CDR1 is SGDLS and CDR2 YYNGEE. Between the trimmed V and J ends, which lost 7 bases and 7 bases, there was a span of 14 bases. The CDR3 here is CASGGGVGEKLFF. In DNA, the CDR3 is TGTGCCAGCGGAGGGGGAGTGGGTGAAAAACTGTTTTTT.

The CDR3 nucleotides are TGTGCCAGCAGTTACCAAGGACAGGGATCCGGCTACACCTTC. Its protein is CASSYQGQGSGYTF. The chain joins TRBV6-5 to TRBJ1-2; 8 bases line up with TRBD1. Germline V gene sequence: CDR1 MNHEY, CDR2 SVGAGI. Trimming took 2 bases from V and 8 from J; bases not matched to a gene: 7. This CDR3 is built from 14 residues.

The chain combines TRBV7-2 with TRBJ1-6; 9 nucleotides align to TRBD1. This CDR3 region has 15 residues. The J segment lost 7 bases and the V segment lost 5 bases, leaving 6 bases of the junction unmatched. Germline V gene sequence: CDR1 SGHTA, CDR2 FQGNSA. The CDR3 nucleotides are TGTGCCAGCAGCCAGGGACAGGGCCAAAATTCACCCCTCCACTTT. Amino acids: CASSQGQGQNSPLHF.

The chain carries TRBV29-1 and TRBJ1-1; D perhaps matches TRBD1 (5 bases). Germline loops: CDR1 SQVTM, CDR2 ANQGSEA. This CDR3 spans 11 amino acids. Trimming shortened V by 6 bases and J by 5 bases, and 10 bases separated the two germline ends. The CDR3 reads CSVDQGTEAFF. CDR3 DNA sequence: TGCAGCGTGGATCAGGGAACTGAAGCTTTCTTT.

This clone was detected only once. The chain links TRBV14 to TRBJ2-7, with 9 bases fitting TRBD1. Germline trimming cut 4 bases from V and 3 bases from J; bases unmatched to any gene: 10. The CDR3 sequence is 16 residues long. Germline CDR1 SGHDN, CDR2 FVKESK. The CDR3 spells CASSPYRGDRVYEQYF. Here the CDR3 DNA reads TGTGCCAGCAGCCCGTACCGTGGGGACAGGGTCTACGAGCAGTACTTC.

The chain employs TRBV30 and TRBJ1-1; 11 bases are shared with TRBD1. The CDR3 spans 14 residues. Germline V gene lookup returns CDR1 GTSNPN and CDR2 SVGIG (reference sequence). The trim removed 5 bases at V and 4 bases at J, leaving 6 bases unmatched. The CDR3 nucleotides are TGTGCCTGGTACCCCGGGACAGGGGGCACTGAAGCTTTCTTT. Encoded protein: CAWYPGTGGTEAFF.

The V gene is TRBV4-1, the J gene TRBJ1-5, with D maybe TRBD1 (5 bases). The V gene's germline CDR1 is MGHRA and CDR2 YSYEKL. CDR3 length: 17 residues. Trimming left V 1 base short and J 6 bases short, with 19 bases between. CDR3 amino acids: CASSQAPGVGIRQPQHF. The DNA of the CDR3 is TGCGCCAGCAGCCAAGCCCCGGGGGTGGGGATTCGTCAGCCCCAGCATTTT.

J is TRBJ2-7 and V is TRBV1; TRBD1 reflects the table's D call only, with no check against the DNA. TRBV1 is a recognized pseudogene. This CDR3 spans 14 amino acids. CDR3: CTSSSLGTGYEQYF. In DNA, the CDR3 is TGCACCAGCAGTTCCTTGGGGACAGGGTATGAGCAGTACTTC.

J is TRBJ1-5 and V is TRBV19, with D hard to call. V was shortened by 7 bases and J by 1 base, with 8 bases between the two germline ends. The CDR3 contains 13 residues. Germline CDR1 reads LNHDA; CDR2 reads SQIVND (reference sequence). The CDR3 sequence: CASTKTSNQPQHF. For the CDR3, the DNA is TGTGCCAGTACAAAGACGAGCAATCAGCCCCAGCATTTT.

The chain uses TRBV7-3 and TRBJ1-2; D gene unclear. The germline gives CDR1 SGHTA, CDR2 FQGTGA. The CDR3 sequence is 15 residues long. V lost 2 bases and J lost 4, with 14 bases in between. The CDR3, as DNA: TGTGCCAGCAGCTTAGTCCAGATATCTTCCTATGGCTACACCTTC. This encodes CASSLVQISSYGYTF. The whole variable domain, remainder taken from reference TRBV7-3 and TRBJ1-2, is GAGVSQTPSNKVTEKGKYVELRCDPISGHTALYWYRQSLGQGPEFLIYFQGTGAADDSGLPNDRFFAVRPEGSVSTLKIQRTERGDSAVYLCASSLVQISSYGYTFGSGTRLTVV.

The chain employs TRBV30 and TRBJ1-4; 7 bases line up with TRBD1. The junction had 7 bases not matched to a gene; V was cut back by 4 bases and J by 8 bases. The CDR3 loop spans 13 amino acids. The germline CDR1 and CDR2 sequences are GTSNPN and SVGIG (reference sequence). The CDR3 reads CAWTRQGGEKLFF. CDR3 nucleotide sequence: TGTGCCTGGACCCGACAGGGCGGGGAAAAACTGTTTTTT.

CDR3 bases: TGTGCCAGCTCCCATAGCGCAAAAGGGCACAATGAGCAGTTCTTC. Its translation is CASSHSAKGHNEQFF. The gene calls are TRBV7-9 and TRBJ2-1, with a weak D call TRBD2 (5 bases). Germline V lookup: CDR1 SEHNR, CDR2 FQNEAQ (reference sequence). The ends were cut back, 8 bases at V and 5 bases at J, with 19 bases in the middle. CDR3 length: 15 residues.

V and J are TRBV10-1 and TRBJ2-1; D gene ambiguous. The CDR3 spans 12 residues. Per germline, CDR1 WNHNN and CDR2 SYGVQD (reference sequence). Trimming shortened V by 1 base and J by 8 bases, and 6 bases separated the two germline ends. The CDR3 DNA reads TGCGCCAGCAGTGAGTTATCCGATGAGCAGTTCTTC. Its translation is CASSELSDEQFF.

The chain is built from TRBV27 and TRBJ2-7; D might be TRBD2 (6 bases). CDR3 length equals 17 residues. CDR1 and CDR2 from the germline V gene are MNHEY and SMNVEV (reference sequence). With 2 bases removed from V and 1 base from J, the gap between germline ends came to 18 bases. DNA of the CDR3: TGTGCCAGCAGTTTACATCCCGCCCTTGGGGGGTCCTACGAGCAGTACTTC. It translates to CASSLHPALGGSYEQYF.